The 26 T cell receptor beta chains listed next were all sequenced from one sample in a study of cytomegalovirus exposure and HLA in healthy donors. Sequencing used immunoSEQ multiplex PCR; TCRdb keeps in-frame clones, though not all of them. The data hold tens of thousands of clones, with 95% observed a single time. The specimen sequenced was PBMCs. The receptor source for this set is a woman aged 18 to 35 in good health and CMV-seronegative.

The chain joins TRBV12-5 to TRBJ2-2; 16 positions match TRBD2. The CDR3 is 21 amino acids. Per the germline V gene, CDR1 is LGHNT and CDR2 is FRNRAP. Unmatched junction bases numbered 18, after V lost 4 bases and J lost 7 bases. This CDR3 reads CASGSSASGTSGRASNGELFF. CDR3 DNA sequence: TGTGCTAGTGGTTCCAGCGCCTCCGGGACTAGCGGGAGGGCCTCTAACGGGGAGCTGTTTTTT.

The gene calls are TRBV15 and TRBJ2-7, with TRBD1 as a possible D gene (5 bases). CDR3 length: 14 residues. Germline lookup yields CDR1 LNHNV and CDR2 YYDKDF (reference sequence). The ends were cut back, 2 bases at V and 2 bases at J, with 10 bases in the middle. CDR3 DNA sequence: TGTGCCACCAGCAGAAACCAGGGTCCCTACGAGCAGTACTTC. Encoded protein: CATSRNQGPYEQYF.

The chain has TRBV28 and TRBJ2-5; D call uncertain. V was shortened by 5 bases and J by 3 bases, with 13 bases between the two germline ends. The CDR3 has 14 amino acids. Looked up from germline, CDR1 is MDHEN and CDR2 is SYDVKM. CDR3 sequence: CASSPADTKETQYF. As DNA, the CDR3 is TGTGCCAGCAGTCCAGCAGACACAAAAGAGACCCAGTACTTC.

This chain uses TRBV19 with TRBJ2-3; the D gene is possibly TRBD2 (5 bases). Germline V CDR1 and CDR2: LNHDA, SQIVND (reference sequence). V was shortened by 5 bases and J by 5 bases, with 8 bases between the two germline ends. The CDR3 contains 12 residues. The CDR3 coding sequence is TGTGCCAGTAGTCCAACTAGAGATACGCAGTATTTT. As protein: CASSPTRDTQYF.

V is TRBV28 and J is TRBJ2-2, with 11 bases lining up with TRBD2. The CDR3 contains 17 residues. V trimming: 4 bases; J trimming: 5 bases; junction bases outside the gene matches: 9. Per the germline V gene, CDR1 is MDHEN and CDR2 is SYDVKM. Written as DNA, the CDR3 is TGTGCCAGCAGTTACCTTATAGCGGGAGGGAGTACCGGGGAGCTGTTTTTT. Residues: CASSYLIAGGSTGELFF.

The V call is TRBV29-1, the J call TRBJ2-7; D is undetermined. Deletions cut 5 bases from V and 0 bases from J, with 17 bases between. Germline V CDR1 and CDR2: SQVTM, ANQGSEA. The CDR3 runs 15 residues. The CDR3 protein is CSVWAIGRDSYEQYF. As DNA, the CDR3 is TGCAGCGTTTGGGCCATAGGCAGAGACTCCTACGAGCAGTACTTC.

The chain is built from TRBV2 and TRBJ1-6; maybe TRBD1 (6 bases). The CDR3 covers 13 residues. Germline values: CDR1 SNHLY, CDR2 FYNNEI. Trimming cost V 7 bases and J 7 bases, with 11 bases left between them. The CDR3 loop reads CASNRVENSPLHF. CDR3 bases: TGTGCCAGCAACAGGGTAGAGAATTCACCCCTCCACTTT.

The gene calls are TRBV5-6 and TRBJ1-2; D is possibly TRBD1 (5 bases). Trimming shortened V by 0 bases and J by 2 bases, and 11 bases separated the two germline ends. CDR1 SGHDT and CDR2 YYEEEE come from the germline V gene. The CDR3 is 15 amino acids. The CDR3 here is CASSLEGEGNYGYTF. CDR3 in DNA: TGTGCCAGCAGCTTGGAAGGGGAGGGCAACTATGGCTACACCTTC.

The CDR3 DNA reads as TGTGCCACCACAGCGGGGCGCTACAATGAGCAGTTCTTC. Protein sequence: CATTAGRYNEQFF. The chain couples TRBV7-8 to TRBJ2-1; 7 positions match TRBD2. Trimming at V came to 10 bases and at J to 3 bases, leaving 6 bases not matched to a gene. The CDR3 loop spans 13 amino acids. Per the germline V gene, CDR1 is SGHVS and CDR2 is FQNEAQ.

This CDR3 is CASSLTLDNGYTF. The CDR3 bases are TGTGCCAGCAGCTTAACCTTGGACAACGGCTACACCTTC. The chain couples TRBV7-9 to TRBJ1-2; D might be TRBD1 (5 bases). The CDR3 spans 13 residues. Germline V gene data show CDR1 as SEHNR and CDR2 as FQNEAQ (reference sequence). Trimming left V 2 bases short and J 8 bases short, with 12 bases between.

The J gene is TRBJ1-2, the V gene TRBV28; perhaps TRBD1 as D (5 bases). The germline V and J ends were trimmed by 6 bases and 4 bases, with 9 bases remaining between them. CDR1 and CDR2 from the germline V gene are MDHEN and SYDVKM. The CDR3 is 12 amino acids. In DNA form, the CDR3 reads TGTGCCAGCAGGGGGACTGTCTATGGCTACACCTTC. This codes for CASRGTVYGYTF.

The chain employs TRBV9 and TRBJ2-7; 7 nucleotides agree with TRBD1. Germline V lookup: CDR1 SGDLS, CDR2 YYNGEE. This CDR3 has 13 residues. V shed 3 bases and J 4 bases; nucleotides not matched to a gene: 4. In DNA, the CDR3 is TGTGCCAGCAGCGGAAGGGGGCCGTACGAGCAGTACTTC. Amino acids: CASSGRGPYEQYF.

This CDR3 is CASSHWTGGREETQYF. CDR3 bases: TGCGCCAGCAGCCACTGGACAGGGGGTCGTGAGGAGACCCAGTACTTC. The rearrangement joins TRBV5-1 to TRBJ2-5, with 10 bases identical to TRBD1. The V segment lost 4 bases and the J segment 5 bases; nucleotides outside the gene matches: 11. The CDR3 sequence is 16 residues long. CDR1 and CDR2 (germline): SGHRS, YFSETQ.

The rearrangement joins TRBV4-1 to TRBJ2-5; 13 positions agree with TRBD2. This CDR3 spans 14 amino acids. Germline values: CDR1 MGHRA, CDR2 YSYEKL. The junction had 1 base not matched to a gene; V was cut back by 6 bases and J by 3 bases. In DNA, the CDR3 is TGCGCCAGCAGGGGGACTAGCGGGGAAGAGACCCAGTACTTC. This gives the protein CASRGTSGEETQYF.

In its sample, this clone was seen a few times. The chain is built from TRBV10-1 and TRBJ1-2, with D possibly TRBD1 on 5 matching bases. The germline CDR1 and CDR2 sequences are WNHNN and SYGVQD (reference sequence). The length of the CDR3 is 15 residues. With 0 bases removed from V and 4 bases from J, the gap between germline ends came to 12 bases. The chain's CDR3 is CASSESWQGPYGYTF. The DNA for the CDR3 is TGCGCCAGCAGTGAGTCGTGGCAGGGCCCCTATGGCTACACCTTC.

The CDR3 DNA sequence: TGCGCCAGCAGCCAAACAGGGTATCCCAACGAGCAGTACTTC. As protein: CASSQTGYPNEQYF. This chain links TRBV4-3 with TRBJ2-7; tentatively, D is TRBD1 (6 bases). This CDR3 contains 14 residues. Trimming shortened V by 2 bases and J by 5 bases, and 13 bases separated the two germline ends. Germline V gives CDR1 LGHNA, CDR2 YSLEER.

The rearrangement links TRBV30 to TRBJ1-6, with a possible D match to TRBD1 (5 bases). CDR1 is GTSNPN, CDR2 SVGIG, per germline (reference sequence). The CDR3 consists of 14 residues. V lost 3 bases and J 10 bases, leaving 16 bases between the germline ends. The CDR3 DNA reads TGTGCCTGGAGATTCGGGCAGGGTACGTCACCCCTCCACTTT. Amino acids: CAWRFGQGTSPLHF.

V usage is TRBV9 and J usage is TRBJ2-7; D may be TRBD2 (6 bases). V was clipped by 3 bases and J by 2 bases, with 12 bases between them. Germline CDR1 is SGDLS and CDR2 is YYNGEE. There are 14 residues in the CDR3. For the CDR3, the DNA is TGTGCCAGCAGCGGGGGGGACCTTGCCTACGAGCAGTACTTC. Translating gives CASSGGDLAYEQYF.

This rearrangement joins TRBV27 to TRBJ2-7, with D maybe TRBD1 (7 bases). Deletions cut 5 bases from V and 3 bases from J, with 20 bases between. Per the germline V gene, CDR1 is MNHEY and CDR2 is SMNVEV (reference sequence). The CDR3 runs 16 residues. CDR3 nucleotide sequence: TGTGCCAGCAGTCCGTTCGGGGGACAGACAGTCTACGAGCAGTACTTC. Amino acid sequence: CASSPFGGQTVYEQYF.

The rearrangement joins TRBV6-5 to TRBJ1-3, with a possible D match to TRBD1 (5 bases). Germline CDR1 and CDR2: MNHEY and SVGAGI. The CDR3 runs to 14 residues. Trimming shortened V by 6 bases and J by 4 bases, and 13 bases separated the two germline ends. CDR3 loop: CASRRVGAGNTIYF. In DNA, the CDR3 is TGTGCCAGCAGGAGAGTAGGGGCCGGAAACACCATATATTTT.

The rearrangement joins TRBV5-4 to TRBJ2-5, with D perhaps TRBD1 (5 bases). CDR1 is SGHNT and CDR2 is YYREEE in the germline V gene (reference sequence). The CDR3 is 14 amino acids. Deletions cut 4 bases from V and 3 bases from J, with 13 bases between. This CDR3 is CASSASSGKETQYF. The CDR3 DNA follows: TGTGCCAGCAGCGCCAGTTCAGGGAAAGAGACCCAGTACTTC. Full variable domain (rest looked up from reference TRBV5-4 and TRBJ2-5): ETGVTQSPTHLIKTRGQQVTLRCSSQSGHNTVSWYQQALGQGPQFIFQYYREEENGRGNFPPRFSGLQFPNYSSELNVNALELDDSALYLCASSASSGKETQYFGPGTRLLVL.

The rearrangement uses TRBV10-3 and TRBJ2-7; 9 bases match TRBD2. Per the germline V gene, CDR1 is ENHRY and CDR2 is SYGVKD. CDR3 size: 14 residues. V trimming: 6 bases; J trimming: 5 bases; junction bases outside the gene matches: 8. The CDR3 bases are TGTGCCATCAGGTTTAGCGGGAGTGCAGACGAGCAGTACTTC. Amino acids: CAIRFSGSADEQYF.

The CDR3 nucleotides read TGCGCCAGCAGCCAAGATTTAGCGGGACAGGGTTTCGGCTACACCTTC. Translated: CASSQDLAGQGFGYTF. The rearrangement joins TRBV4-1 to TRBJ1-2; 9 nucleotides agree with TRBD1. CDR1 and CDR2 (germline): MGHRA, YSYEKL. The CDR3 contains 16 residues. The V gene end was trimmed by 0 bases and the J gene end by 8 bases; junction bases not matched to a gene: 10.

J is TRBJ2-3 and V is TRBV27, with 15 positions matching TRBD2. This CDR3 contains 16 residues. Germline CDR1 reads MNHEY; CDR2 reads SMNVEV (reference sequence). Trimming took 4 bases from V and 4 from J; bases not matched to a gene: 3. CDR3 DNA: TGTGCCAGCAGTTCATGGACTAGCGGGAGGGCAGATACGCAGTATTTT. Its protein product is CASSSWTSGRADTQYF.

In its sample, this clone was seen once. This chain links TRBV4-2 with TRBJ2-7; 12 bases fit TRBD2. Trimming took 0 bases from V and 1 from J; bases not matched to a gene: 10. This CDR3 is 19 amino acids long. Germline CDR1 and CDR2: LGHNA and YNFKEQ. The CDR3 loop reads CASSQDGWTSGETSYEQYF. The CDR3 nucleotides are TGTGCCAGCAGCCAAGACGGTTGGACTAGCGGGGAGACATCCTACGAGCAGTACTTC.

V usage is TRBV21-1 and J usage is TRBJ2-7; the D call in the table, TRBD1, was not verified against the DNA. TRBV21-1 is flagged as a pseudogene. The CDR3 consists of 16 residues. The CDR3 sequence is CASSSSVDTPQYEQYF. CDR3 nucleotides: TGTGCCAGCAGCTCATCGGTGGACACCCCCCAATACGAGCAGTACTTC.